This TCR beta chain was obtained from a study of T cell responses to AZD1222 COVID-19 vaccine. The CDR3 loop spans 15 amino acids. Per germline, CDR1 SGHTA and CDR2 FQGNSA. Sequencing was performed with immunoSEQ multiplex PCR; in TCRdb, only in-frame clones are kept and a portion is missing. The table shows around 130,000 clones, with around 90% occurring only once. To note about this clone: Germline is not matched at one junction end, which may reflect a read error.

Sequencing used peripheral blood, obtained 28 days after the second AZD1222 dose. The receptor's source is an adult who received the AZD1222 COVID-19 vaccine. This chain uses TRBV7-2 with TRBJ1-5, with D possibly matching TRBD1 (6 bases). The CDR3 is CASSLVEQGDQSQHF. The DNA of the CDR3 is TGTGCCAGCAGCTTAGTGGAACAGGGTGATCAGTCCCAGCATTTT.